The entry that follows covers one T cell receptor beta chain sequence. As yet, its antigen is unknown. At one of its ends the junction is not consistent with the germline gene, which may arise from a read error. This specimen comes from a study of cytomegalovirus exposure and HLA in healthy donors. Overall study findings and caveats: Most CMV-associated TCR beta chains were later found to appear HLA-restricted.

When sampled, the donors appeared nominally healthy, though they likely had unrecorded immune exposures. 60 Vbeta and 13 Jbeta primers were used in PCR. The data were produced by immunoSEQ multiplex PCR, yet TCRdb's version contains in-frame clones alone and is incomplete. The sample has roughly 160,000 clones, roughly four fifths seen once. This CDR3 region has 8 residues. Looked up from germline, CDR1 is SEHNR and CDR2 is FQNEAQ (reference sequence). This clonotype originated in a male donor in good health and CMV-seropositive. V usage is TRBV7-9 and J usage is TRBJ2-5; D uncertain. Specimen: PBMCs. The CDR3 DNA follows: TGTTCCAGCAGCTTAGCTAACTTC. Its translation: CSSSLANF. Drawing the rest from reference TRBV7-9 and TRBJ2-5, the complete variable domain is DTGVSQNPRHKITKRGQNVTFRCDPISEHNRLYWYRQTLGQGPEFLTYFQNEAQLEKSRLLSDRFSAERPKGSFSTLEIQRTEQGDSAMYLCSSSLANFGPGTRLLVL.